A selection of T cell receptor beta chains follows, all from one sample in a study of Graves' ophthalmopathy and Graves' hyperthyroidism. Using its own MiXCR run on the multiplex PCR reads, TCRdb lists one record per CDR3 protein. The sample includes over a million distinct CDR3 sequences, approximately 35% of them seen just once. Sequencing was performed on peripheral blood or thyroid tissue (not recorded which). The receptors come from an adult man with Graves' hyperthyroidism. The CDR3 runs from the conserved cysteine through the conserved F or W. Each record gives: J gene, V gene, D gene, clone size, CDR3 DNA, CDR3 protein. D genes are given only for firm matches. The size of a clone is reported for some rows only, either as once, few or many, or as a class for expanded clones.

TRBJ2-5	TRBV11-2	TRBD2	.	TGTGCCTGGAGTGGAAAGCGGGAGAGACCTCCCCGTGTGAGAGAGACCCAGTACTTC	CAWSGKRERPPRVRETQYF
TRBJ1-6	TRBV7-3	.	.	TGTGCCAGCAGCGGCCAGGGGAGCAATTCACCCCTCCACTTT	CASSGQGSNSPLHF
TRBJ1-1	TRBV24-1	TRBD1	many	TGTGCCACACGACAGGGGGACCAGACTGAAGCTTTCTTT	CATRQGDQTEAFF
TRBJ2-5	TRBV29-1	TRBD1	.	TGCAGTCCCGGGACAGGGGTAGAGACCCAGTACTTC	CSPGTGVETQYF
TRBJ1-6	TRBV29-1	TRBD1	.	TGCAGCGCATCCGGGACAGGGCTCCCGAATTCACCCCTCCACTTT	CSASGTGLPNSPLHF
TRBJ1-2	TRBV20-1	.	.	TGCAGTGCTGGGGGCCTCGGTGGCTACACCTTC	CSAGGLGGYTF
TRBJ2-2	TRBV3-1	TRBD2	few	TGTGCCACCGGACTAGCGTTGCCCGGGGAGCTGTTTTTT	CATGLALPGELFF
TRBJ1-2	TRBV28	TRBD1	.	TGTGCCAGCAGCTCCGGGACAGCGCATACTGGCTACACCTTC	CASSSGTAHTGYTF
TRBJ2-7	TRBV10-3	.	.	TGTGCCATCAGCCGTAGCCCGAGCTCCTACGAGCAGTACTTC	CAISRSPSSYEQYF
TRBJ1-1	TRBV9	.	many	TGTGCCAGCAGCGTTCAGGGCCAGGGGACTGAAGCTTTCTTT	CASSVQGQGTEAFF
TRBJ1-6	TRBV5-1	.	many	TGCGCCAGCCGAGAACAGGGTCTGGACTCACCCCTCCACTTT	CASREQGLDSPLHF
TRBJ2-6	TRBV9	.	.	TGTGCCAGCAGAGCTAGTTCGACAGGTGATGGGGCCAACGTCCTGACTTTC	CASRASSTGDGANVLTF
TRBJ1-5	TRBV10-1	TRBD1	.	TGCGCCAGCAGTAGTGCCAGGGGGCATCTACAGCCCCAGCATTTT	CASSSARGHLQPQHF
TRBJ1-6	TRBV20-1	.	many	TGCAGTGCTAGTTCCGGGCGGGCGAGTTCACCCCTCCACTTT	CSASSGRASSPLHF
TRBJ2-2	TRBV24-1	.	.	TGTGCCACCAGTGACGCAGACGGGGAGCTGTTTTTT	CATSDADGELFF
TRBJ1-1	TRBV10-3	.	once	TGTGCCGTCAAATCTCAGCCGAACACTGAAGCTTTCTTT	CAVKSQPNTEAFF
TRBJ2-5	TRBV2	TRBD1	once	TGTGCCGTCCGGGACAGGGTGCTTGGGACCCAGTACTTC	CAVRDRVLGTQYF
TRBJ2-7	TRBV7-9	TRBD2	many	TGTGCCAGCAGCCCTTATGGGGGACTAATCGAGACCTACGAGCAGTACTTC	CASSPYGGLIETYEQYF
TRBJ1-3	TRBV2	TRBD1	many	TGTGCCAGCAGCGGGGACAGGGCTCAGGGAAACACCATATATTTT	CASSGDRAQGNTIYF
TRBJ1-2	TRBV20-1	.	.	TGCAGTGCTAGAGATTGGGCCAGTTCTAACTATGGCTACACCTTC	CSARDWASSNYGYTF
TRBJ1-5	TRBV7-9	.	many	TGTGCCAGCAGCTTTGGGGGGGGGAGCAATCAGCCCCAGCATTTT	CASSFGGGSNQPQHF
TRBJ2-2	TRBV7-2	TRBD1	.	TGTGCCAGCAGCTCAACGGGACTACAGGGGGCCGGCGGGGAGCTGTTTTTT	CASSSTGLQGAGGELFF
TRBJ2-1	TRBV10-2	TRBD1	.	TGCGCCAGCATCGACAGGGGGTATATGAATGAGCAGTTCTTC	CASIDRGYMNEQFF
TRBJ1-1	TRBV19	.	many	TGTGCCAGTAGTGGGTCCAGGGGTGTAGGAACTGAAGCTTTCTTT	CASSGSRGVGTEAFF
TRBJ1-5	TRBV29-1	TRBD1	.	TGCAGCCTTATGACAGGGCCAGCCCGGGGCAATCAGCCCCAGCATTTT	CSLMTGPARGNQPQHF
TRBJ2-7	TRBV7-9	TRBD1	few	TGTGCCAGCAGTCCCGGGACAGGGGTAGTTAAGGAGCAGTACTTC	CASSPGTGVVKEQYF
TRBJ2-7	TRBV20-1	TRBD2	.	TGCAGTGCTAGAGACTGGGGCTCAGCGGGAGATGCCTACGAGCAGTACTTC	CSARDWGSAGDAYEQYF
TRBJ1-6	TRBV28	.	.	TGTGCCAGCAGTTCGGCGGTACATACGTCCCTTAATTCACCCCTCCACTTT	CASSSAVHTSLNSPLHF
TRBJ1-1	TRBV7-9	.	many	TGTGCCAGCAGCCTCACAGGAGCTGAAGCTTTCTTT	CASSLTGAEAFF
TRBJ1-1	TRBV19	.	.	TGTGCCAGTGGTCAGTCCGGGGTAACTGAAGCTTTCTTT	CASGQSGVTEAFF
TRBJ1-2	TRBV7-9	.	.	TGTGCCAGCAGCGTGGGGACACTTTATGGCTACACCTTC	CASSVGTLYGYTF
TRBJ1-1	TRBV5-1	TRBD1	many	TGTGCCAGCAGCACTGGACAGGGCTTGAACACTGAAGCTTTCTTT	CASSTGQGLNTEAFF
TRBJ2-7	TRBV24-1	.	.	TGTGCCACCAGTGATAGCCGGGACGAGACCTACGAGCAGTACTTC	CATSDSRDETYEQYF
TRBJ2-6	TRBV6-6	.	many	TGTGCCAGCAGTGTCATGACCGCTGGGGCCAACGTCCTGACTTTC	CASSVMTAGANVLTF
TRBJ1-1	TRBV20-1	TRBD1	many	TGCAGTGCGCCTGATTCACAGGGGGGACCTGAAGCTTTCTTT	CSAPDSQGGPEAFF
TRBJ1-2	TRBV29-1	.	many	TGCAGCGTTGCCCCTGAGGGGGGGGAGGATGGCTACACCTTC	CSVAPEGGEDGYTF
TRBJ1-6	TRBV20-1	.	many	TGCAGTGCTAGAGATTCCCCCTATACACCCCTCCACTTT	CSARDSPYTPLHF
TRBJ2-2	TRBV6-4	.	.	TGTGCCAGCAGTCCCCGTCTCACCGGGGAGCTGTTTTTT	CASSPRLTGELFF
TRBJ1-5	TRBV7-3	.	.	TGTGCCAGCAGCTTAATCGGGGGGTCTTGGGGCAATCAGCCCCAGCATTTT	CASSLIGGSWGNQPQHF
TRBJ2-2	TRBV20-1	.	.	TGCAGTGCTCTGGACACGGGGAACACCGGGGAGCTGTTTTTT	CSALDTGNTGELFF
TRBJ2-2	TRBV14	.	few	TGTGCCAGCAGCGGAAACAGACCCGCGAACACCGGGGAGCTGTTTTTT	CASSGNRPANTGELFF
TRBJ1-4	TRBV5-5	TRBD1	.	TGTGCCAGCAGCCCTGGACAGGGACTAGAGGAAAAACTGTTTTTT	CASSPGQGLEEKLFF
TRBJ2-7	TRBV7-3	TRBD2	.	TGTGCCAGCAGCACCCACATAGCGGGCACCTACGAGCAGTACTTC	CASSTHIAGTYEQYF
TRBJ2-2	TRBV29-1	TRBD2	many	TGCAGCGCTAGGGGTAGCGGGGCCGCGAACACCGGGGAGCTGTTTTTT	CSARGSGAANTGELFF
TRBJ1-5	TRBV18	.	.	TGTGCCAGCTCGCCAAGTATTGGGGTGGGACAGCCCCAGCATTTT	CASSPSIGVGQPQHF
TRBJ1-6	TRBV25-1	.	once	TGTGCCAGCAGTTGGACGGAGAATTCACCCCTGAGGCATTATAATTCACCCCTCCACTTT	CASSWTENSPLRHYNSPLHF
TRBJ2-7	TRBV7-9	.	.	TGTGCCAGCAGCATGGACGGGTCCTACGAGCAGTGCTTC	CASSMDGSYEQCF
TRBJ2-7	TRBV4-3	TRBD2	few	TGCGCCAGCAGCCAACTGGGGGGGACTTCGCGCTCCTACGAGCAGTACTTC	CASSQLGGTSRSYEQYF
TRBJ1-3	TRBV7-2	.	many	TGTGCCAGCAGCTTAGCGCCGGCGGTCTCTGGAAACACCATATATTTT	CASSLAPAVSGNTIYF
TRBJ2-7	TRBV10-2	TRBD1	.	TGCGCCAGCAGTGCTACAGGGGATCACTACTACGAGCAGTACTTC	CASSATGDHYYEQYF